This TCR beta chain stems from a study of human T cells and chemical hapten exposure. The study, taken as a whole, reports: Compared to controls, expanded TCRs made significantly more large clusters of similar CDR3s.

TCRdb independently ran MiXCR on the RACE reads; one entry per CDR3 protein. This table has some 70,000 distinct CDR3 sequences, approximately 10% appearing once. Remarks on this clonotype: Its specificity is unknown. One base away lies a much larger clone, so this may be a sequencing read error.

Germline V CDR1 and CDR2: ENHRY, SYGVKD. The CDR3 is made up of 14 amino acids. As to time point: pre-sensitization, week 0. The treatment was: therapeutic diphenylcyclopropenone sensitization with weekly scalp DPC. This chain uses TRBV10-3 with TRBJ1-5; 7 bases are a match to TRBD1. This TCR was recovered from a woman between 50 and 59 years old with alopecia areata. Some clones in this sample may be carry-over from other donors' samples. The specimen was whole blood, collected in connection with sensitization to the hapten diphenylcyclopropenone (DPC). The DNA of the CDR3 is TGTCCCATCAGTGAGGGGGCTAGCAATCAGCCCCAGCATTTT. Protein: CPISEGASNQPQHF.